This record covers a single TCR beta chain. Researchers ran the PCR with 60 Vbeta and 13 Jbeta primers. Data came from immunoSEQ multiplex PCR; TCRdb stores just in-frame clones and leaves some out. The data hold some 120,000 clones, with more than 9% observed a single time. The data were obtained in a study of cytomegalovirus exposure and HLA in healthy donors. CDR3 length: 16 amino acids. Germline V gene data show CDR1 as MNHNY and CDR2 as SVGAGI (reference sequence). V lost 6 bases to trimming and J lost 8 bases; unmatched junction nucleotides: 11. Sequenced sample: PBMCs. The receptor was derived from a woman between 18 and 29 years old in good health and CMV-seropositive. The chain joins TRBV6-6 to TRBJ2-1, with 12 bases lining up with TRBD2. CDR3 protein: CASSAQLAGGIHEQFF. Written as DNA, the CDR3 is TGTGCCAGCAGCGCCCAACTAGCGGGAGGTATCCATGAGCAGTTCTTC.